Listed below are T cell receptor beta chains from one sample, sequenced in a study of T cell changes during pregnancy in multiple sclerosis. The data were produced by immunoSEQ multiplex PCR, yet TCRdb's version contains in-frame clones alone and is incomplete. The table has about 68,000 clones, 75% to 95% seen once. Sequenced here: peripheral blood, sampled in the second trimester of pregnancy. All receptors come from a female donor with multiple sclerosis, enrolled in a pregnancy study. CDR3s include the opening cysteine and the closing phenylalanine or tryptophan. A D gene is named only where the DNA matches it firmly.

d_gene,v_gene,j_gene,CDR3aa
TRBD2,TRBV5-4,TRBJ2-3,CASRSEVLAGPDTQYF
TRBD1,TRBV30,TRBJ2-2,CAWRMAGGFGELFF
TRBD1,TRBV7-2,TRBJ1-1,CASSSPTGGFTEAFF
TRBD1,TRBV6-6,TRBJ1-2,CASSSTGGASGYTF
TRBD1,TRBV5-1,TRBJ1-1,CASSPGGLNTEAFF
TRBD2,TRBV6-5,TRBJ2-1,CASSSERGVYNEQFF
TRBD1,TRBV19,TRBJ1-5,CASSPTGVQQPQHF
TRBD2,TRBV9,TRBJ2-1,CASSVGLAGVDNEQFF
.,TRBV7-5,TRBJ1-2,CARSLDAGGCYTF
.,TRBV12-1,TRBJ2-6,CASSITDVGQSRANVLTF
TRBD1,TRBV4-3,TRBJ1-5,CASSHQQGADNNQPQHF
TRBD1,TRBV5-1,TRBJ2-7,CASSLGQGAYEQYF
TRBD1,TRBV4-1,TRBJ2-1,CASSQRDSNNEQFF
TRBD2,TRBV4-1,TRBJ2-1,CASSQDGRGWDEQFF
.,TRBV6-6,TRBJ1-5,CASSSRSRQVNQPQHF
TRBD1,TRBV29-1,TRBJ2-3,CSAHRGQGFTDTQYF
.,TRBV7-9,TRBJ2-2,CASSPRGGTNTGELFF
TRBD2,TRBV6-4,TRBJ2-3,CASSDSSGGPDTQYF
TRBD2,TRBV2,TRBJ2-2,CASSVLAGGITGELFF
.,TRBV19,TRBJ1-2,CASSTRQIYGYTF
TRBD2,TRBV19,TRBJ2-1,CASSAPPKGLAGRTDRDEQFF
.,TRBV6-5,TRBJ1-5,CATQAPGQGNQPQHF
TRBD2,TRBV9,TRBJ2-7,CASSVAPGTSGSYEQYF
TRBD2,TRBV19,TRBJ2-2,CASSTLGEGTAGTGELFF
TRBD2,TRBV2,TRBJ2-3,CASRERGGNTDTQYF
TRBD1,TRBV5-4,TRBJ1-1,CASSFGTVGLNTEAFF
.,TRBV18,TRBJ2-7,CASSPSGPDPYEQYF
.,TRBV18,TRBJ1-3,CASSPPPSGNTIYF
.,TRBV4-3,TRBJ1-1,CASSQGGGQAEAFF
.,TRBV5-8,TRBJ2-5,CASSLGLLPGAQYF
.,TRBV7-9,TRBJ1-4,CASSPISGEGVEKLFF